The TCR beta chain described here comes from a study of post-analysis software for immune sequencing data. Germline V lookup: CDR1 DFQATT, CDR2 SNEGSKA (reference sequence). This CDR3 comprises 13 residues. Trimming took 5 bases from V and 5 from J; bases not matched to a gene: 6. This clonotype occurred once. No antigen is known for it. Researchers reported that TCR beta cDNA libraries carried unique molecular identifiers. Input amounts of 1 to 10 million T cells were used. These gave 500,000 or so cDNA molecules, so each molecule approximated one T cell. In TCRdb, the PCR reads were re-called with MiXCR into one record per CDR3 protein. The sample lists approximately 260,000 distinct CDR3 sequences; roughly a third were seen once. Whole-study findings and limits: Higher frequency in patients than in controls was seen for roughly five TRBV segments, with TRBV5-6, TRBV5-1 and TRBV20-1 among them. People with multiple sclerosis had a significantly lower normalized Chao1 diversity than controls did.

Sequencing input: blood. The genes are TRBV20-1 and TRBJ2-5, with TRBD1 identical over 9 bases. The origin of this receptor is a girl aged 10-17 years with multiple sclerosis. Here the CDR3 reads CSAPQGAGETQYF. The CDR3 region has the DNA TGCAGTGCTCCACAGGGGGCCGGGGAGACCCAGTACTTC.